The 18 T cell receptor beta chains below were found in one sample sequenced in a study of T-cell memory formation after mild COVID-19. Each CDR3 protein is one row after TCRdb ran MiXCR on the 5' RACE reads. The data hold 300,000 or so distinct CDR3 sequences, with about 17% observed a single time. The source material was PBMCs or a T cell subset sorted from them (not recorded which). Receptor source: a young man who had mild COVID-19 (a few samples of this study predate the infection). Cell type and time point are not known.

This clonotype came up many times. The rearrangement joins TRBV5-6 to TRBJ1-6; D is uncertain. Looked up from germline, CDR1 is SGHDT and CDR2 is YYEEEE. V gave up 1 base and J gave up 0 bases, with 11 bases separating them. The CDR3 is made up of 17 amino acids. The CDR3 bases are TGTGCCAGCAGCTTGTTCGGGATGAGCTCCTATAATTCACCCCTCCACTTT. It yields the protein CASSLFGMSSYNSPLHF.

This clonotype showed up just a few times. The rearrangement links TRBV3-1 to TRBJ1-1, with D unclear. Per germline, CDR1 LGHDT and CDR2 YNNKEL (reference sequence). Trimming cost V 0 bases and J 8 bases, with 13 bases left between them. CDR3 length: 14 residues. CDR3 loop: CASSQEGIGREAFF. CDR3 in DNA: TGTGCCAGCAGCCAAGAAGGTATCGGTAGGGAAGCTTTCTTT.

The chain carries TRBV6-6 and TRBJ1-2; D uncertain. Germline loops: CDR1 MNHNY, CDR2 SVGAGI (reference sequence). This CDR3 region has 19 residues. Trimming left V 6 bases short and J 2 bases short, with 28 bases between. The CDR3 loop is CASRFPPQARHQLNYGYTF. The DNA for the CDR3 is TGTGCCAGCAGATTCCCCCCTCAGGCCAGGCATCAATTAAACTATGGCTACACCTTC.

The sample holds a few counts of this clonotype. The V and J genes are TRBV12-3 or TRBV12-4 and TRBJ1-1; D might be TRBD1 (6 bases). Trimming left V 8 bases short and J 9 bases short, with 22 bases between. The CDR3 sequence is 14 residues long. The CDR3 bases are TGTGCCAGCTGCAAAGGGGGGGCCCGAAGCCAAGCTTTCTTT. This codes for CASCKGGARSQAFF.

This clonotype appeared a few times. The rearrangement joins TRBV7-9 to TRBJ2-5; D unresolved. The germline gives CDR1 SEHNR, CDR2 FQNEAQ (reference sequence). V shed 8 bases and J shed 7 bases, with 14 bases lying between them. This CDR3 spans 12 amino acids. Written as DNA, the CDR3 is TGTGCCAGCGGGTCGCTTGATGGGACCCAGTACTTC. Translating it yields CASGSLDGTQYF.

The rearrangement joins TRBV15 to TRBJ1-1; D ambiguous. The CDR3 totals 15 residues. The germline V gene has CDR1 LNHNV and CDR2 YYDKDF (reference sequence). V was clipped by 1 base and J by 1 base, with 10 bases between them. The CDR3 coding sequence is TGTGCCACCAGCAGAGGAAGCCGACCGAACACTGAAGCTTTCTTT. This sequence encodes CATSRGSRPNTEAFF.

This clonotype has more than one count but fewer than ten. The chain uses TRBV19 and TRBJ2-5, with a tentative D call TRBD2 (6 bases). The CDR3 is 13 amino acids. Germline V gene data show CDR1 as LNHDA and CDR2 as SQIVND (reference sequence). Trimming shortened V by 5 bases and J by 6 bases, and 13 bases separated the two germline ends. CDR3 residues: CASSAGLGKTQYF. Here the CDR3 DNA reads TGTGCCAGTAGTGCGGGACTTGGGAAGACCCAGTACTTC.

The chain joins TRBV12-5 to TRBJ1-2, with D tentatively TRBD1 (5 bases). CDR3 length: 16 amino acids. V shed 3 bases and J shed 0 bases, with 14 bases lying between them. Looked up from germline, CDR1 is LGHNT and CDR2 is FRNRAP. CDR3 residues: CASGLIAGRANYGYTF. The CDR3 DNA reads TGTGCTAGTGGTTTAATCGCGGGACGGGCTAACTATGGCTACACCTTC.

This clonotype was seen a few times. The chain recombines TRBV24-1 with TRBJ2-1, with D possibly TRBD2 on 5 matching bases. From germline, CDR1 is KGHDR and CDR2 SFDVKD. The CDR3 covers 16 residues. Trimming left V 3 bases short and J 7 bases short, with 18 bases between. CDR3 region: CATSDAQSGIGNEQFF. DNA for the CDR3: TGTGCCACCAGTGATGCCCAATCGGGGATTGGGAATGAGCAGTTCTTC.

This clonotype occurred a few times. The chain links TRBV6-2 or TRBV6-3 to TRBJ1-5; no reliable D call. Germline loops: CDR1 MNHEY, CDR2 SVGEGT. V lost 4 bases to trimming and J lost 2 bases, with 6 bases between them. The CDR3 is made up of 13 amino acids. The CDR3 region has the DNA TGTGCCAGCAGTTGGGGAGGCAATCAGCCCCAGCATTTT. It specifies CASSWGGNQPQHF.

This clonotype has a count of ten or more. The gene calls are TRBV29-1 and TRBJ1-1; 9 positions agree with TRBD1. The germline CDR1 and CDR2 sequences are SQVTM and ANQGSEA. Germline trimming cut 4 bases from V and 7 bases from J; bases unmatched to any gene: 7. The CDR3 extends over 13 amino acids. CDR3 coding DNA: TGCAGCGTTGGGACAGGGGTTCCTGATGAAGCTTTCTTT. Amino acid sequence: CSVGTGVPDEAFF.

This clonotype was seen ten or more times. The chain employs TRBV27 and TRBJ2-1, with D possibly being TRBD1 (6 bases). V was pared by 3 bases and J by 9 bases, with 21 bases between. Germline CDR1 and CDR2: MNHEY and SMNVEV (reference sequence). The CDR3 is made up of 16 amino acids. The CDR3 sequence is CASSLYPGVGVGEQFF. CDR3 DNA: TGTGCCAGCAGTTTGTATCCAGGGGTGGGGGTTGGTGAGCAGTTCTTC.

This clonotype was detected only a few times. The CDR3: CASSDLSGRKRGYTF. CDR3 sequence (DNA): TGTGCCAGCAGCGACCTTTCAGGGAGGAAGCGCGGCTACACCTTC. The chain employs TRBV11-2 and TRBJ1-2; D possibly corresponds to TRBD1 (5 bases). V gave up 5 bases and J gave up 8 bases, with 21 bases separating them. Germline V CDR1 and CDR2: SGHAT, FQNNGV. The CDR3 is 15 amino acids.

This clonotype was found a few times. The rearrangement links TRBV9 to TRBJ2-3; 7 bases fit TRBD2. Germline CDR1 SGDLS, CDR2 YYNGEE. The trim removed 2 bases at V and 4 bases at J, leaving 7 bases unmatched. The CDR3 is 15 residues long. CDR3 sequence reads: CASSVGGSQADTQYF. CDR3 nucleotide sequence: TGTGCCAGCAGCGTGGGGGGGAGCCAGGCAGATACGCAGTATTTT.

V gene TRBV7-3 combines with J gene TRBJ2-4; no clear D. The CDR3 consists of 13 residues. CDR1 and CDR2 (germline): SGHTA, FQGTGA. Trimming took 5 bases from V and 8 from J, leaving 13 bases between them. The CDR3 region is CASSPGSQDIQYF. Written as DNA, the CDR3 is TGTGCCAGCAGCCCAGGTTCCCAGGACATTCAGTACTTC.

This clonotype has a handful of counts. The J gene is TRBJ2-5, the V gene TRBV11-2; D perhaps matches TRBD2 (5 bases). Per germline, CDR1 SGHAT and CDR2 FQNNGV. Trimming pared 4 bases from V and 1 base from J, leaving 13 bases between. This CDR3 region has 15 residues. DNA of the CDR3: TGTGCCAGCAGCTCATCAGCGGCGCTCCAAGAGACCCAGTACTTC. Translated, it gives CASSSSAALQETQYF. The whole variable domain, filled in from reference TRBV11-2 and TRBJ2-5, reads EAGVAQSPRYKIIEKRQSVAFWCNPISGHATLYWYQQILGQGPKLLIQFQNNGVVDDSQLPKDRFSAERLKGVDSTLKIQPAKLEDSAVYLCASSSSAALQETQYFGPGTRLLVL.

The rearrangement uses TRBV15 and TRBJ1-5; TRBD1 matches at 10 bases. This CDR3 has 16 amino acids. CDR1 and CDR2 from the germline V gene are LNHNV and YYDKDF (reference sequence). The V segment lost 4 bases and the J segment 2 bases; nucleotides outside the gene matches: 5. The CDR3 nucleotides are TGTGCCACCAGCATTTCGGACAGGGGGGGCAATCAGCCCCAGCATTTT. It is translated as CATSISDRGGNQPQHF.

Only a few counts were recorded for this clonotype. This chain joins TRBV4-2 and TRBJ2-3; 11 bases agree with TRBD2. Germline V lookup: CDR1 LGHNA, CDR2 YNFKEQ. V shed 2 bases, J shed 6 bases, and the junction held 7 bases outside the gene matches. CDR3 length: 16 residues. The CDR3 bases are TGTGCCAGCAGCCAATCCGGGACTAGCGGTACCGATACGCAGTATTTT. This sequence encodes CASSQSGTSGTDTQYF.